Given below is one TCR beta chain in context. The sample belongs to a study of CD8 T cells in Susac syndrome. The CDR3 totals 15 residues. Germline V gives CDR1 LGHDT, CDR2 YNNKEL (reference sequence). V was pared by 2 bases and J by 4 bases, with 4 bases of the junction left unmatched. RNA amounts of roughly 0.45 to 1 ug underwent reverse transcription with random hexamers. Across 54 Vbeta and 13 Jbeta, TCR beta CDR3 was amplified with immunoSEQ multiplex PCR. TCRdb passed the immunoSEQ multiplex PCR reads through MiXCR, listing each CDR3 protein once. The data hold approximately 80,000 distinct CDR3 sequences, with 75% to 95% observed a single time. CD8+ and CD4+ T cells from blood underwent TCR beta sequencing. Relapsing-remitting disease, either stable or active, was present in the multiple sclerosis controls, who were treatment-naive patients.

V is TRBV3-1 and J is TRBJ2-1, with TRBD2 matching 8 bases. The sample consisted of CD8+ T cells from PBMCs. The receptor's source is a human donor with multiple sclerosis. The CDR3 coding sequence is TGTGCCAGCAGCCAACGAGGACTAGCTTACAATGAGCAGTTCTTC. It is translated as CASSQRGLAYNEQFF.